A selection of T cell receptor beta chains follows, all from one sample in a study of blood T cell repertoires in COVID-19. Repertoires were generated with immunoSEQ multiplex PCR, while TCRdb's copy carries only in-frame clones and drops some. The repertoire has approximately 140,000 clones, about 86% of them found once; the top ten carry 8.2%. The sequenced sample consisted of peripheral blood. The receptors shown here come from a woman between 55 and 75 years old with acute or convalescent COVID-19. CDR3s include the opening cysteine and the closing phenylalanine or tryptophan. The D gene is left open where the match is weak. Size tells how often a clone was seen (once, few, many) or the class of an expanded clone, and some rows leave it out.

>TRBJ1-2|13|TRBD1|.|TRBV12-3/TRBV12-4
CASNSDRGHGYTF
TGTGCCAGCAATTCGGACAGGGGACACGGCTACACCTTC
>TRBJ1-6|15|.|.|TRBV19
CASSIDLRANSPLHF
TGTGCCAGTAGTATAGATCTTAGAGCAAATTCACCCCTCCACTTT
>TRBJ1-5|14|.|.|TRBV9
CASSAGAVNQPQHF
TGTGCCAGCAGCGCAGGGGCGGTCAATCAGCCCCAGCATTTT
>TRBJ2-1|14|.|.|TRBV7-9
CASSSPFMGPLQFF
TGTGCCAGCAGCTCGCCATTTATGGGGCCCCTCCAGTTCTTC
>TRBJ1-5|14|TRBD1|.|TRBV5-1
CASSVGQGTQPQHF
TGCGCCAGCAGCGTGGGACAGGGGACTCAGCCCCAGCATTTT
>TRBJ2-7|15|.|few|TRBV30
CAWGRQIILSYEQYF
TGTGCCTGGGGGAGACAGATAATACTCTCCTACGAGCAGTACTTC
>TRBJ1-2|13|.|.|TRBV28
CASSLLQNYGYTF
TGTGCCAGCAGTTTACTCCAGAACTATGGCTACACCTTC
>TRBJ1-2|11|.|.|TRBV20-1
CSARDLSGYTF
TGCAGTGCTAGAGATCTTAGTGGCTACACCTTC
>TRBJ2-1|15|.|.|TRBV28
CAWGLHEGSYNEQFF
TGTGCCTGGGGACTTCACGAGGGATCCTACAATGAGCAGTTCTTC
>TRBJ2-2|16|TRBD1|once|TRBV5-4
CASSPGQGVPTGELFF
TGTGCCAGCAGTCCCGGACAGGGAGTCCCGACTGGGGAGCTGTTTTTT
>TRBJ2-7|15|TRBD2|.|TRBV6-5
CASSPSTSPRYEQYF
TGTGCCAGCAGTCCCTCGACTAGCCCAAGATACGAGCAGTACTTC
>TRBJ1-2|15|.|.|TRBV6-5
CASSYSGGTLLGYTF
TGTGCCAGCAGTTACTCAGGAGGGACCCTGCTTGGCTACACCTTC
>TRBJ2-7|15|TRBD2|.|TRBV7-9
CASSSPGTSYYEQYF
TGTGCCAGCAGCTCCCCCGGGACTAGCTACTACGAGCAGTACTTC
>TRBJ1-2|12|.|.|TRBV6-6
CASSQGYYGYTF
TGTGCCAGCAGCCAGGGGTACTATGGCTACACCTTC
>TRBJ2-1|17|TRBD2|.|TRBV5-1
CASTLGRVSGGANEQFF
TGCGCCAGCACCCTCGGCCGTGTTAGCGGGGGGGCCAATGAGCAGTTCTTC
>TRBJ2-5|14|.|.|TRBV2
CASSPPRGKETQYF
TGTGCCAGCAGTCCCCCCCGGGGAAAGGAGACCCAGTACTTC
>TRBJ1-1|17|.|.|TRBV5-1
CASSPLARGPPNTEAFF
TGCGCCAGCAGCCCACTAGCACGGGGACCCCCGAACACTGAAGCTTTCTTT
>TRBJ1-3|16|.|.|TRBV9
CASSPLGGQGGNTIYF
TGTGCCAGCAGCCCCCTGGGGGGTCAGGGAGGAAACACCATATATTTT
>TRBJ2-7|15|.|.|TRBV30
CAWSFRIEQSYEQYF
TGTGCCTGGAGTTTTAGGATCGAACAGTCCTACGAGCAGTACTTC
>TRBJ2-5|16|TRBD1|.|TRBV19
CASSLSRTGGRETQYF
TGTGCCAGTAGTCTCTCAAGGACAGGGGGGAGAGAGACCCAGTACTTC
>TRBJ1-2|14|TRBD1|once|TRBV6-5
CASSRTGGGRGYTF
TGTGCCAGCAGTCGGACAGGGGGAGGGAGGGGCTACACCTTC
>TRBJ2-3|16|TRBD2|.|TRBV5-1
CASSSPGLAGGLSQYF
TGCGCCAGCAGCTCGCCTGGACTAGCGGGGGGGCTTAGTCAGTATTTT
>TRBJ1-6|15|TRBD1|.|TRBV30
CAWQTLRTGESPLHF
TGTGCCTGGCAAACTCTCCGGACAGGGGAATCACCCCTCCACTTT
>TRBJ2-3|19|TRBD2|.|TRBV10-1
CASSESLGEGGIFADTQYF
TGCGCCAGCAGTGAGTCTCTTGGGGAGGGAGGGATCTTCGCAGATACGCAGTATTTT
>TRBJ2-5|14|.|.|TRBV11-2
CASRPQGFQETQYF
TGTGCCAGCAGACCACAGGGATTCCAAGAGACCCAGTACTTC
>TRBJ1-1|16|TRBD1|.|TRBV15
CATSRKQGAGNTEAFF
TGTGCCACCAGCAGAAAACAGGGGGCGGGGAACACTGAAGCTTTCTTT
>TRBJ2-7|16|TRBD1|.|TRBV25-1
CASSAPGQGVTYEQYF
TGTGCCAGCAGTGCCCCGGGACAGGGGGTAACCTACGAGCAGTACTTC
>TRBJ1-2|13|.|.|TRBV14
CASSQDRVYGYTF
TGTGCCAGCAGCCAAGACAGGGTTTATGGCTACACCTTC
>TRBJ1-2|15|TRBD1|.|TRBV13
CASSVRDRGPYGYTF
TGTGCCAGCAGCGTCCGGGACAGGGGACCCTATGGCTACACCTTC
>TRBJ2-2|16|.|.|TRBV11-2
CASSFGWALRAGELFF
TGTGCCAGCAGCTTCGGGTGGGCCTTGAGGGCCGGGGAGCTGTTTTTT
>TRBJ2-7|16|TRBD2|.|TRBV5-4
CASSPGGGRVSYEQYF
TGTGCCAGCAGCCCCGGGGGGGGGCGGGTTAGCTACGAGCAGTACTTC
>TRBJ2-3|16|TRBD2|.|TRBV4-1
CASSQEGLAVSDTQYF
TGCGCCAGCAGCCAAGAAGGGCTAGCGGTTTCAGATACGCAGTATTTT
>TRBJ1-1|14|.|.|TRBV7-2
CASSRQVTNTEAFF
TGTGCCAGCAGCAGACAGGTAACGAACACTGAAGCTTTCTTT
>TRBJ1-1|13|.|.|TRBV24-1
CATSDWRGTEAFF
TGTGCCACCAGTGATTGGAGGGGTACTGAAGCTTTCTTT
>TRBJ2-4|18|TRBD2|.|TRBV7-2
CASSLAPHGGIGKNIQYF
TGTGCCAGCAGCTTAGCGCCCCACGGGGGGATCGGCAAAAACATTCAGTACTTC
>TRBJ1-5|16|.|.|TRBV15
CATSSTPQGADQPQHF
TGTGCCACCAGCAGCACGCCCCAGGGTGCTGATCAGCCCCAGCATTTT
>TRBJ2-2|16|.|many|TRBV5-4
CASSLGLPKNTGELFF
TGTGCCAGCAGCTTGGGACTCCCAAAGAACACCGGGGAGCTGTTTTTT
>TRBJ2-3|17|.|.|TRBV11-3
CASSLRLVTDSTDTQYF
TGTGCCAGCAGCCTTAGGCTGGTGACAGACTCCACAGATACGCAGTATTTT
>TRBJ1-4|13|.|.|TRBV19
CASKGLANEKLFF
TGTGCCAGTAAGGGGTTGGCTAATGAAAAACTGTTTTTT
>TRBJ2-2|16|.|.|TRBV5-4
CASSPRGGSNTGELFF
TGTGCCAGCAGCCCTAGGGGCGGCTCGAACACCGGGGAGCTGTTTTTT
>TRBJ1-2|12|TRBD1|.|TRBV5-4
CASSPDRGGYTF
TGTGCCAGCAGCCCGGACAGGGGAGGCTACACCTTC